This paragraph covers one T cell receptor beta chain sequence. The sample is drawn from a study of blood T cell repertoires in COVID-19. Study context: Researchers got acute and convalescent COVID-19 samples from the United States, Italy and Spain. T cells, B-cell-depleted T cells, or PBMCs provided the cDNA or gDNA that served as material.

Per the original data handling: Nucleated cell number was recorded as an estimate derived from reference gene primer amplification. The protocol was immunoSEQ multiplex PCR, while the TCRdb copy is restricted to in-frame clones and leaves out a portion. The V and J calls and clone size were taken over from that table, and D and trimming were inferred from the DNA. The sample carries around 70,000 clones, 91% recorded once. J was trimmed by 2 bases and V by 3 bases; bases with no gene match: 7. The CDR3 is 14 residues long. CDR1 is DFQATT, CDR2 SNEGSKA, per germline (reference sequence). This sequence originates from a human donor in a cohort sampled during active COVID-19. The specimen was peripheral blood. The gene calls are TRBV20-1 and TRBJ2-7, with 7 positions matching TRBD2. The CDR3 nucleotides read TGCAGTGCTAGTAAAGCGGGAACCACCTACGAGCAGTACTTC. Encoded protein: CSASKAGTTYEQYF.